The 15 T cell receptor beta chains below were found in one sample sequenced in a study of chemoradiotherapy in HPV16-positive cancers. Assay used: immunoSEQ multiplex PCR; TCRdb lists only in-frame clones, some missing. The table shows under 15,000 clones, with around 87% occurring only once. The starting material was blood, obtained from a patient who underwent chemoradiotherapy. These receptors were taken from a human donor with HPV-associated anogenital cancer.

The rearrangement links TRBV4-1 to TRBJ2-5, with D perhaps being TRBD1 or TRBD2 (7 bases each). Germline-derived CDR1 and CDR2 are MGHRA and YSYEKL. Trimming removed 4 bases at V and 12 bases at J, with 15 bases between. The CDR3 consists of 12 residues. CDR3 in amino acids: CASSLETGTKYF. The CDR3 bases are TGCGCCAGCAGCCTCGAGACAGGGACTAAGTACTTC.

The J gene is TRBJ1-1, the V gene TRBV30; 7 nucleotides match TRBD1. The CDR3 consists of 13 residues. The V segment lost 3 bases and the J segment 4 bases; nucleotides outside the gene matches: 5. Germline V gene data show CDR1 as GTSNPN and CDR2 as SVGIG (reference sequence). Written as DNA, the CDR3 is TGTGCCTGGAGCCCAGGGGGTAGCACTGAAGCTTTCTTT. It is translated as CAWSPGGSTEAFF.

The CDR3 protein is CASRGDRGYTEAFF. In DNA, the CDR3 is TGTGCCAGCAGGGGGGACAGGGGTTACACTGAAGCTTTCTTT. The chain has TRBV6-5 and TRBJ1-1, with 10 bases identical to TRBD1. The CDR3 consists of 14 residues. Trimming at V came to 6 bases and at J to 3 bases, leaving 4 bases not matched to a gene. Germline CDR1 MNHEY, CDR2 SVGAGI.

This chain uses TRBV2 with TRBJ2-7; D tentatively fits TRBD1 or TRBD2 (5 bases each). V lost 6 bases, J lost 6 bases, and 9 bases lay in between. The CDR3 totals 11 residues. Germline V CDR1 and CDR2: SNHLY, FYNNEI. The CDR3 bases are TGTGCCAGCAGAGAGGGGAGCGAGCAGTACTTC. As protein: CASREGSEQYF.

V gene TRBV18 combines with J gene TRBJ1-2; 8 positions match TRBD1. CDR1 and CDR2 from the germline V gene are KGHSH and LQKENI. The CDR3 contains 17 residues. V was clipped by 3 bases and J by 1 base; unmatched bases: 10. The CDR3 nucleotides read TGTGCCAGCTCACCCGACCTAGGACAGGGCGTTAACTATGGCTACACCTTC. This codes for CASSPDLGQGVNYGYTF. The full variable domain, its missing parts supplied by reference TRBV18 and TRBJ1-2, is NAGVMQNPRHLVRRRGQEARLRCSPMKGHSHVYWYRQLPEEGLKFMVYLQKENIIDESGMPKERFSAEFPKEGPSILRIQQVVRGDSAAYFCASSPDLGQGVNYGYTFGSGTRLTVV.

This clone was observed a single time. The genes are TRBV29-1 and TRBJ2-3, with 12 bases lining up with TRBD2. Trimming took 6 bases from V and 1 from J; bases not matched to a gene: 2. The CDR3 has 14 residues. CDR1 and CDR2 (germline): SQVTM, ANQGSEA. Here the CDR3 reads CSVGLAGRTDTQYF. CDR3 nucleotide sequence: TGCAGCGTCGGACTAGCGGGGCGCACAGATACGCAGTATTTT.

The chain carries TRBV10-3 and TRBJ1-2; a weak D match, TRBD1 (6 bases). CDR1 is ENHRY, CDR2 SYGVKD, per germline. CDR3 length equals 14 residues. Trimming removed 3 bases at V and 4 bases at J, with 12 bases between. The CDR3 protein is CAISDRQDRYGYTF. As DNA, the CDR3 is TGTGCCATCAGTGACCGACAGGACCGCTATGGCTACACCTTC.

This chain uses TRBV30 with TRBJ1-2; no reliable D call. The germline V gene has CDR1 GTSNPN and CDR2 SVGIG (reference sequence). V was cut by 2 bases and J by 0 bases, with 13 bases left in between. The CDR3 sequence is 15 residues long. CDR3 residues: CAWSPRHIANYGYTF. The CDR3 DNA follows: TGTGCCTGGAGTCCGAGACACATAGCTAACTATGGCTACACCTTC.

The CDR3 region is CASSLGTAGYEQYF. The CDR3 bases are TGTGCCAGCAGCTTGGGGACAGCCGGATACGAGCAGTACTTC. The chain couples TRBV7-9 to TRBJ2-7; 7 nucleotides line up with TRBD1. The CDR3 covers 14 residues. With V trimmed by 3 bases and J by 4 bases, 6 bases remained unmatched. From germline, CDR1 is SEHNR and CDR2 FQNEAQ (reference sequence). Full variable domain (missing parts from reference TRBV7-9 and TRBJ2-7): DTGVSQNPRHKITKRGQNVTFRCDPISEHNRLYWYRQTLGQGPEFLTYFQNEAQLEKSRLLSDRFSAERPKGSFSTLEIQRTEQGDSAMYLCASSLGTAGYEQYFGPGTRLTVT.

This chain joins TRBV10-3 and TRBJ1-5; TRBD1 matches 10 bases. Germline V lookup: CDR1 ENHRY, CDR2 SYGVKD. The J segment lost 3 bases and the V segment lost 6 bases, leaving 17 bases of the junction unmatched. The CDR3 is 19 amino acids. CDR3 loop: CAISDLGATGGRNNQPQHF. For the CDR3, the DNA is TGTGCCATCAGCGATTTGGGGGCGACAGGGGGCAGGAACAATCAGCCCCAGCATTTT.

The J gene is TRBJ2-2, the V gene TRBV7-2; no clear D. Germline values: CDR1 SGHTA, CDR2 FQGNSA. The ends were cut back, 3 bases at V and 5 bases at J, with 10 bases in the middle. The CDR3 is 14 amino acids. Written as DNA, the CDR3 is TGTGCCAGCAGCTTGTACTGGTGGACCGGGGAGCTGTTTTTT. Protein product: CASSLYWWTGELFF.

The gene calls are TRBV30 and TRBJ1-2, with 8 bases lining up with TRBD1. CDR1 and CDR2 (germline): GTSNPN, SVGIG (reference sequence). The CDR3 sequence is 13 residues long. V lost 1 base and J lost 6; bases outside the gene matches: 4. CDR3 region: CAWSGQGANGYTF. The CDR3 nucleotides are TGTGCCTGGAGTGGCCAGGGGGCGAATGGCTACACCTTC.

The chain employs TRBV15 and TRBJ1-4; D gene uncertain. The CDR3 totals 15 residues. V was shortened by 1 base and J by 5 bases, with 11 bases between the two germline ends. Germline assignment: CDR1 LNHNV and CDR2 YYDKDF (reference sequence). CDR3 protein: CATSRGRTENEKLFF. The CDR3 DNA sequence: TGTGCCACCAGCAGAGGGCGGACGGAGAATGAAAAACTGTTTTTT.

V is TRBV10-3 and J is TRBJ2-2; no clear D gene. Germline CDR1 ENHRY, CDR2 SYGVKD. The CDR3 has 14 residues. V was clipped by 5 bases and J by 4 bases, with 11 bases between them. The CDR3 here is CAISMTLGTGELFF. The DNA of the CDR3 is TGTGCCATCAGTATGACCCTGGGCACCGGGGAGCTGTTTTTT.

The chain recombines TRBV28 with TRBJ1-1; tentative D call: TRBD1 (5 bases). Germline CDR1 reads MDHEN; CDR2 reads SYDVKM. Trimming pared 1 base from V and 1 base from J, leaving 13 bases between. The CDR3 totals 16 residues. This CDR3 is CASSLLHLGGNTEAFF. For the CDR3, the DNA is TGTGCCAGCAGTTTATTGCACCTGGGGGGGAACACTGAAGCTTTCTTT.